This T cell receptor (beta chain) was obtained from a study of Ad26.COV2.S vaccination and SARS-CoV-2 variants. Whole-study findings and limits: Across vaccine and placebo recipients, the breadth of non-spike TCRs was similar.

Profiled with immunoSEQ multiplex PCR; TCRdb holds only in-frame clones, not every one. The sample has more than 300,000 clones; about 85% are singletons. Indicated treatment: around 19 received Ad26.COV2.S at low or high dose, single or two shots; about 5 received placebo; per-sample allocation not given. The samples were gathered on day 63 after the first injection of vaccine or placebo. This clone was picked up a small number of times. Its antigen is currently unknown. Trimming removed 2 bases at V and 0 bases at J, with 6 bases between. The CDR3 spans 14 residues. Germline CDR1 is KGHSH and CDR2 is LQKENI.

Sequencing used peripheral blood, obtained in a trial of Ad26.COV2.S vaccine versus placebo. This chain joins TRBV18 and TRBJ2-3; D gene ambiguous. The TCR was taken from a person between 18 and 60 years old who received the Ad26.COV2.S COVID-19 vaccine or a placebo. The CDR3 region has the DNA TGTGCCAGCTCACCAAGTCCGAGCACAGATACGCAGTATTTT. This encodes CASSPSPSTDTQYF.